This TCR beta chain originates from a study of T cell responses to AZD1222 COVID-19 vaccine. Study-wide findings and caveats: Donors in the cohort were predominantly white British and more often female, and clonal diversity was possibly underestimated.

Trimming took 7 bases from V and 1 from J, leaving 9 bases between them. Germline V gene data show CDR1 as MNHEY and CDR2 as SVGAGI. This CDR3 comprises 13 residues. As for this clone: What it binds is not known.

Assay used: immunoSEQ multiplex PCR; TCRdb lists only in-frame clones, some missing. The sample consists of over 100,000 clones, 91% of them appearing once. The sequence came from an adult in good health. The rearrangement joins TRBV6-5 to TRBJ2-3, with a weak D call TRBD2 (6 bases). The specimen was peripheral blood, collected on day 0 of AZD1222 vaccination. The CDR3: CASTASGTDTQYF. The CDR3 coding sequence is TGTGCCAGCACGGCTAGCGGCACAGATACGCAGTATTTT.